This T cell receptor beta chain is from a study of spatial heterogeneity in lung cancer (dated by TCRdb to the late 2010s). A note on the overall study: The donors were 60 to 80 patients from the lung TRACERx cohort who had early-stage, untreated non-small cell lung cancer. In non-small cell lung cancer, the study quantitatively compared TCR alpha and beta repertoires across several tumor regions, matched nontumor lung, and blood. Both alpha and beta chains were TCR-sequenced in about 240 tumor regions, under 80 matched nontumor lung samples and roughly 54 PBMC samples obtained at surgery. Follow-up PBMC samples were sequenced whenever available, with a median time to follow-up of roughly 26 months after resection. In the raw uncorrected reads, each unique combination of TCR and UMI appeared more than ten times on average. Nonsynonymous mutation counts, determined by whole-exome sequencing of tumor tissue, were related to TCR repertoire features. More beta-chain than alpha-chain transcripts were consistently detected, likely reflecting higher beta-chain transcript abundance.

V ends up 6 bases short and J 1 base short, with an unmatched junction base count of 15. Inclusive of the bounding cysteine and phenylalanine, the CDR3 is 19 residues long. The CDR3 DNA has 57 bases and is translated from base 1. CDR1 and CDR2, looked up from the germline V gene (reference sequence), are DFQATT and SNEGSKA. The library came from 5' RACE. Sequencing was performed on a NextSeq 500. The TCR library protocol attached a unique molecular identifier to each TCR cDNA molecule to allow correction of PCR and sequencing errors. Turning to the authors' computational methods: TCR identification, UMI-based error correction and CDR3 extraction were performed with Decombinator tools. TCRs above a frequency of 2 per 1,000, corresponding to the top 1% of the tumor frequency distribution, were defined as expanded. Each repertoire was subsampled 100 times to 5,000 TCRs, after which Renyi diversity was computed with the R vegan package. CDR3 similarity networks were built from amino acid triplet string-kernel similarity, with CDR3s being connected when pairwise similarity was above 0.82. In TCRdb, the public reads were trimmed at Q25 with fastp and aligned with MiXCR, with productive beta chains retained. Every CDR3 protein is listed once, alongside the most common genes and DNA of its rows. The authors' filters were not applied to this entry. The sample data list 17,000 or so distinct CDR3 sequences, and 10% of these were observed just once. 36% of the sample lies in the top ten.

The time point label on this specimen signifies: blood at routine non-recurrence follow-up after resection. For TCR sequencing, whole RNA was extracted from tumor and nontumor lung tissue, or from cryopreserved PBMC samples, and no cell sorting was done. Only patients for whom sufficient RNA was available from at least two tumor regions were selected for TCR sequencing. By share, this clonotype ranks as medium-sized (0.01 to 0.1%). Its antigen remains undetermined. No base qualities exist here, and no much larger clone lies one base off it. What the research found in general, with its limitations: Only approximately 13 patients were included in comparisons of baseline and follow-up blood repertoires. Ubiquitous expanded tumor TCRs were found in blood more often at tumor resection than at routine follow-up. Confirming at a functional level the hypothesis that regional TCRs recognize regional mutations was considered to require additional single-cell paired TCR alpha and beta sequencing.

The TCR originated in a female donor with early-stage non-small cell lung cancer. The chain uses TRBV20-1 and TRBJ2-5; TRBD2 agrees with 15 junctional bases. The specimen comprised PBMCs, sampled at follow-up. The nucleotide sequence is given as TGCAGTGCGTTGGTGGCCCCGGGACTAGCGGGGGGACCCCAAGAGACCCAGTACTTC. Its protein product is CSALVAPGLAGGPQETQYF.